Here is one T cell receptor (beta chain) with its context. Sequencing used immunoSEQ multiplex PCR; TCRdb keeps in-frame clones, though not all of them. Of some 500,000 clones in the sample, 89% are singletons; the top ten hold over 2.5%. This specimen belongs to a study of Ad26.COV2.S vaccination and SARS-CoV-2 variants. Treatment denoted: roughly 18 received Ad26.COV2.S at low or high dose, single or two shots; 5 received placebo; per-sample allocation not given. All samples were drawn on day 63, counting from the first vaccine or placebo injection. The vaccine delivered Wuhan-strain SARS-CoV-2 spike through an Ad26 vector. The CDR3 has 16 residues. Germline V lookup: CDR1 SGHRS, CDR2 YFSETQ. Trimming took off 4 bases at V and 0 bases at J, with 11 bases between the two ends.

The chain joins TRBV5-1 to TRBJ2-6, with a weak D call TRBD2 (5 bases). The specimen was peripheral blood, collected in a trial of Ad26.COV2.S vaccine versus placebo. The TCR comes from a person aged 18 to 65 who received the Ad26.COV2.S COVID-19 vaccine or a placebo. The CDR3 sequence: CASSEGEVSGANVLTF. For the CDR3, the DNA is TGCGCCAGCAGCGAGGGAGAAGTCTCTGGGGCCAACGTCCTGACTTTC. The full variable domain, its missing parts supplied by reference TRBV5-1 and TRBJ2-6, is KAGVTQTPRYLIKTRGQQVTLSCSPISGHRSVSWYQQTPGQGLQFLFEYFSETQRNKGNFPGRFSGRQFSNSRSEMNVSTLELGDSALYLCASSEGEVSGANVLTFGAGSRLTVL.